What follows are 7 T cell receptor beta chains derived from one specimen sequenced in a study of response to subunit inactivated influenza vaccine. TCRdb re-analysed the RT-PCR reads in MiXCR, keeping a single row per CDR3 protein. This table has over 400,000 distinct CDR3 sequences, roughly 13% appearing once. This specimen was PBMCs from blood, taken about 6 weeks after vaccination. The origin of the receptors is a man aged 50-59 years who received an inactivated influenza vaccine.

The chain recombines TRBV5-4 with TRBJ1-2; the D is unclear. Trimming took off 4 bases at V and 6 bases at J, with 13 bases between the two ends. CDR1 SGHNT and CDR2 YYREEE come from the germline V gene (reference sequence). The CDR3 covers 13 residues. The CDR3 sequence: CASSPVDQDGYTF. The CDR3 DNA follows: TGTGCCAGCAGCCCGGTGGATCAGGATGGCTACACCTTC.

This clonotype was recorded many times. The chain links TRBV12-3 or TRBV12-4 to TRBJ2-2; no clear D. Trimming removed 3 bases from V and 1 base from J, with 3 bases in between. The CDR3 is 13 amino acids. The CDR3 DNA follows: TGTGCCAGCAGTTTTAGGAACACCGGGGAGCTGTTTTTT. It yields the protein CASSFRNTGELFF.

This clonotype was detected ten times or more. The V and J genes are TRBV27 and TRBJ2-1, with 8 bases fitting TRBD2. Germline trimming cut 1 base from V and 3 bases from J; bases unmatched to any gene: 8. The CDR3 extends over 17 amino acids. The germline CDR1 and CDR2 sequences are MNHEY and SMNVEV (reference sequence). In DNA, the CDR3 is TGTGCCAGCAGTTTATTTCGGGGGGGGCCTCTCTACAATGAGCAGTTCTTC. Translated: CASSLFRGGPLYNEQFF.

The gene calls are TRBV7-3 and TRBJ2-2, with 7 bases aligning to TRBD2. Germline CDR1 is SGHTA and CDR2 is FQGTGA. V shed 5 bases, J shed 1 base, and the junction held 1 base outside the gene matches. The CDR3 extends over 14 amino acids. CDR3 DNA sequence: TGTGCCAGCAGCCGGGGGGAGAACACCGGGGAGCTGTTTTTT. The encoded protein is CASSRGENTGELFF.

At least ten counts were recorded for this clonotype. The chain links TRBV7-2 to TRBJ2-3; possibly TRBD1 for D (6 bases). There are 11 residues in the CDR3. Trimming stripped 8 bases from V and 4 bases from J, with 7 bases between. Looked up from germline, CDR1 is SGHTA and CDR2 is FQGNSA. CDR3 bases: TGTGCCAGCTCAGGGGCAGATACGCAGTATTTT. Protein: CASSGADTQYF.

This clonotype came up a few times. The J gene is TRBJ2-1, the V gene TRBV7-9, with D possibly matching TRBD1 (6 bases). The CDR3 is 12 residues long. The V end was cut by 7 bases, the J end by 5 bases, with 9 bases between. In germline, CDR1 is SEHNR, CDR2 FQNEAQ (reference sequence). In nucleotides, the CDR3 is TGTGCCAGCACCGACAGGAACAATGAGCAGTTCTTC. Translation gives CASTDRNNEQFF. Drawing the rest from reference TRBV7-9 and TRBJ2-1, the complete variable domain is DTGVSQNPRHKITKRGQNVTFRCDPISEHNRLYWYRQTLGQGPEFLTYFQNEAQLEKSRLLSDRFSAERPKGSFSTLEIQRTEQGDSAMYLCASTDRNNEQFFGPGTRLTVL.

The chain links TRBV7-2 to TRBJ2-3; TRBD2 matches 10 bases. V lost 2 bases and J lost 10; bases outside the gene matches: 12. In germline, CDR1 is SGHTA, CDR2 FQGNSA. CDR3 length: 16 residues. As DNA, the CDR3 is TGTGCCAGCAGCTTAAGCGGGGGGGCCTTAGATAGGGCGCAGTATTTT. The encoded protein is CASSLSGGALDRAQYF.